This entry is about one TCR beta chain. Its antigen is still unknown. CDR1 is SGHRS and CDR2 is YFSETQ in the germline V gene. This CDR3 comprises 20 residues. V dropped 5 bases and J dropped 0; count of bases not matched to a gene: 21. TCRdb keeps only in-frame clones here, not all; method: immunoSEQ multiplex PCR. The data show 60,000 to 65,000 clones, with approximately 95% seen just once and approximately 6.4% held by the top ten. These data are taken from a study of cytomegalovirus exposure and HLA in healthy donors. Study results and limitations: In vitro data verified a few CMV-associated chains as specific for CMV antigens.

The genes are TRBV5-1 and TRBJ2-3; 7 bases line up with TRBD2. Specimen: PBMCs. The receptor comes from a young woman in good health and CMV-seropositive. The CDR3, as DNA: TGCGCCAGCAGTTTCTCCCCTCGGGCTGCTAGCGGAATTAGCACAGATACGCAGTATTTT. Its protein product is CASSFSPRAASGISTDTQYF. The full variable domain, in which reference TRBV5-1 and TRBJ2-3 provide the parts outside the CDR3, is KAGVTQTPRYLIKTRGQQVTLSCSPISGHRSVSWYQQTPGQGLQFLFEYFSETQRNKGNFPGRFSGRQFSNSRSEMNVSTLELGDSALYLCASSFSPRAASGISTDTQYFGPGTRLTVL.